The 19 T cell receptor beta chains presented below share a single source sample, sequenced in a study of Ad26.COV2.S vaccination and SARS-CoV-2 variants. The assay was immunoSEQ multiplex PCR, and TCRdb's table has in-frame clones only and misses some. The top ten clones hold under 4% of a sample with just over 350,000 clones, 92% of them seen once. Sequenced here: peripheral blood, sampled after recovery from COVID-19. All receptors come from a human donor who had recovered from COVID-19.

The chain combines TRBV7-9 with TRBJ1-1; 10 bases agree with TRBD1. Germline lookup yields CDR1 SEHNR and CDR2 FQNEAQ (reference sequence). J lost 4 bases, V lost 5 bases, and 4 bases had no gene match. The CDR3 is 14 amino acids. The CDR3 is CASSGGQGGTEAFF. CDR3 in DNA: TGTGCCAGCAGCGGAGGACAGGGGGGCACTGAAGCTTTCTTT.

The V gene is TRBV6-6, the J gene TRBJ1-1, with D possibly matching TRBD1 (6 bases). From germline, CDR1 is MNHNY and CDR2 SVGAGI (reference sequence). The V end lost 5 bases, the J end lost 1 base, and 8 bases lay between the germline ends. CDR3 length: 13 residues. The CDR3 coding sequence is TGTGCCAGCAGTGGACAGCAGAACACTGAAGCTTTCTTT. It is translated as CASSGQQNTEAFF.

The chain carries TRBV7-9 and TRBJ1-3; tentatively, D is TRBD1 (5 bases). Germline values: CDR1 SEHNR, CDR2 FQNEAQ (reference sequence). This CDR3 spans 16 amino acids. V lost 0 bases, J lost 2 bases, and 11 bases lay in between. CDR3 sequence reads: CASSLAAGGTGNTIYF. CDR3 DNA sequence: TGTGCCAGCAGCTTAGCGGCGGGGGGGACTGGAAACACCATATATTTT.

This sequence joins TRBV5-1 and TRBJ2-3; 7 nucleotides line up with TRBD1. This CDR3 has 15 amino acids. V dropped 0 bases and J dropped 6; count of bases not matched to a gene: 7. The germline V gene encodes CDR1 SGHRS and CDR2 YFSETQ. As DNA, the CDR3 is TGCGCCAGCAGCTTGGCCGACAGGGATGGCGATACGCAGTATTTT. Its protein product is CASSLADRDGDTQYF.

To note about this clone: This same CDR3 is encoded by further DNA sequences in the sample. The J gene is TRBJ1-1, the V gene TRBV6-5, with D possibly matching TRBD1 (6 bases). The V gene's germline CDR1 is MNHEY and CDR2 SVGAGI. Trimming left V 6 bases short and J 5 bases short, with 10 bases between. The CDR3 is made up of 12 amino acids. CDR3 sequence reads: CASRGRGTEAFF. The CDR3 DNA sequence: TGTGCCAGCAGGGGGAGGGGGACTGAAGCTTTCTTT.

The CDR3 nucleotides read TGTGCCAGCACCCAGAGAAGTGCCACTGAAGCTTTCTTT. Protein: CASTQRSATEAFF. This rearrangement joins TRBV12-3 or TRBV12-4 to TRBJ1-1; D is unclear. The V gene lost 7 bases and the J gene lost 4 bases, with 13 bases spanning the gap. The CDR3 runs 13 residues.

This clone was observed a few times. This chain links TRBV7-9 with TRBJ1-5; D is uncertain. CDR1 SEHNR and CDR2 FQNEAQ come from the germline V gene (reference sequence). Trimming took off 2 bases at V and 1 base at J, with 6 bases between the two ends. This CDR3 is 14 amino acids long. The CDR3 protein is CASSLPGSNQPQHF. The CDR3 DNA follows: TGTGCCAGCAGCTTACCGGGGAGCAATCAGCCCCAGCATTTT. Full variable domain (rest looked up from reference TRBV7-9 and TRBJ1-5): DTGVSQNPRHKITKRGQNVTFRCDPISEHNRLYWYRQTLGQGPEFLTYFQNEAQLEKSRLLSDRFSAERPKGSFSTLEIQRTEQGDSAMYLCASSLPGSNQPQHFGDGTRLSIL.

The rearrangement links TRBV12-3 or TRBV12-4 to TRBJ2-7; possible D gene TRBD2, 6 bases. V lost 5 bases and J 11 bases, leaving 16 bases between the germline ends. The CDR3 covers 12 residues. The CDR3: CASSAPGTAKYF. The CDR3 DNA is TGTGCCAGCAGTGCCCCCGGGACTGCTAAGTACTTC.

The chain has TRBV9 and TRBJ2-5; 10 bases map to TRBD2. V shed 1 base, J shed 1 base, and the junction held 10 bases outside the gene matches. Germline CDR1 reads SGDLS; CDR2 reads YYNGEE. The CDR3 length is 18 residues. As DNA, the CDR3 is TGTGCCAGCAGCGTAAACCCCACGCTAGCGGGGGTCCAAGAGACCCAGTACTTC. It codes for CASSVNPTLAGVQETQYF.

This clone was counted once. V is TRBV5-1 and J is TRBJ1-5; tentatively, D is TRBD1 (5 bases). V shed 0 bases and J shed 5 bases, with 9 bases lying between them. From germline, CDR1 is SGHRS and CDR2 YFSETQ. CDR3 length: 14 amino acids. The CDR3 loop reads CASSLDLRDQPQHF. For the CDR3, the DNA is TGCGCCAGCAGCTTGGACCTCAGGGATCAGCCCCAGCATTTT. Complete variable domain (other parts from reference TRBV5-1 and TRBJ1-5): KAGVTQTPRYLIKTRGQQVTLSCSPISGHRSVSWYQQTPGQGLQFLFEYFSETQRNKGNFPGRFSGRQFSNSRSEMNVSTLELGDSALYLCASSLDLRDQPQHFGDGTRLSIL.

The V and J genes are TRBV19 and TRBJ2-7, with 9 nucleotides matching TRBD1. V shed 3 bases and J 3 bases; nucleotides not matched to a gene: 9. Germline V gene data show CDR1 as LNHDA and CDR2 as SQIVND (reference sequence). This CDR3 region has 16 residues. CDR3 in DNA: TGTGCCAGTAGTATTAAGATTGGACAGGGGAGCTACGAGCAGTACTTC. As protein: CASSIKIGQGSYEQYF.

The CDR3 region is CASSLQGALNTGELFF. The CDR3 DNA reads TGCGCCAGCAGCTTGCAGGGGGCTCTGAACACCGGGGAGCTGTTTTTT. The chain recombines TRBV5-1 with TRBJ2-2; 8 bases are shared with TRBD1. Losses at the gene ends were 1 base for V and 1 base for J; bases not matched to a gene: 3. The CDR3 length is 16 residues. The germline V gene has CDR1 SGHRS and CDR2 YFSETQ.

This clone appeared a few times. The chain couples TRBV4-1 to TRBJ1-5; D possibly corresponds to TRBD1 (5 bases). The germline V gene encodes CDR1 MGHRA and CDR2 YSYEKL. The germline V and J ends were trimmed by 1 base and 0 bases, with 7 bases remaining between them. There are 15 residues in the CDR3. The CDR3 DNA follows: TGCGCCAGCAGCCAAGCAGGGTATAGCAATCAGCCCCAGCATTTT. The encoded protein is CASSQAGYSNQPQHF.

The chain has TRBV6-4 and TRBJ1-6; TRBD1 might be the D (5 bases). V shed 8 bases and J shed 10 bases, with 15 bases lying between them. The germline V gene encodes CDR1 MRHNA and CDR2 SNTAGT. This CDR3 contains 13 residues. The DNA of the CDR3 is TGTGCCAGCGTGATGCTGGGGACCTCACCCCTCCACTTT. Its protein is CASVMLGTSPLHF.

The rearrangement uses TRBV5-4 and TRBJ2-5; 8 bases are shared with TRBD1. Unmatched junction bases numbered 4, after V lost 4 bases and J lost 5 bases. Germline CDR1 SGHNT, CDR2 YYREEE (reference sequence). The CDR3 runs to 13 residues. The CDR3 loop reads CASSQAGGETQYF. Written as DNA, the CDR3 is TGTGCCAGCAGCCAAGCAGGGGGCGAGACCCAGTACTTC.

V is TRBV7-6 and J is TRBJ2-1, with 15 bases aligning to TRBD2. Germline-derived CDR1 and CDR2 are SGHVS and FNYEAQ. J was trimmed by 10 bases and V by 5 bases; bases with no gene match: 9. This CDR3 has 16 amino acids. CDR3 sequence: CASSPRTSGGAEEQFF. The CDR3, as DNA: TGTGCCAGCAGCCCAAGGACTAGCGGGGGGGCGGAGGAGCAGTTCTTC. Filled out from reference TRBV7-6 and TRBJ2-1, the complete variable domain reads GAGVSQSPRYKVTKRGQDVALRCDPISGHVSLYWYRQALGQGPEFLTYFNYEAQQDKSGLPNDRFSAERPEGSISTLTIQRTEQRDSAMYRCASSPRTSGGAEEQFFGPGTRLTVL.

The chain uses TRBV3-1 (or the pseudogene TRBV3-2) and TRBJ2-4; D is ambiguous. V lost 1 base and J 3 bases, leaving 10 bases between the germline ends. The CDR3 runs to 15 residues. From germline, CDR1 is LGHDT and CDR2 YNNKEL (reference sequence). The CDR3 DNA sequence: TGTGCCAGCAGCCAAGGCCTCGAAATCAAAAACATTCAGTACTTC. Translated: CASSQGLEIKNIQYF.

The V gene is TRBV4-1, the J gene TRBJ2-5, with D unresolved. The V gene lost 3 bases and the J gene lost 4 bases, with 12 bases spanning the gap. Germline V CDR1 and CDR2: MGHRA, YSYEKL. The CDR3 sequence is 14 residues long. CDR3 sequence: CASSQRLTTETQYF. The CDR3 nucleotides are TGCGCCAGCAGCCAGCGGCTAACGACAGAGACCCAGTACTTC.

Of note for this clone: The sample has other DNA sequences that encode this CDR3 too. The V call is TRBV5-1, the J call TRBJ1-2; D unresolved. The CDR3 totals 12 residues. CDR1 is SGHRS and CDR2 is YFSETQ in the germline V gene. The V and J ends lost 2 bases and 8 bases respectively, with 10 bases between them. The CDR3 nucleotides are TGCGCCAGCAGCTTAGGGTCGCAAGGCTACACCTTC. Its protein product is CASSLGSQGYTF.